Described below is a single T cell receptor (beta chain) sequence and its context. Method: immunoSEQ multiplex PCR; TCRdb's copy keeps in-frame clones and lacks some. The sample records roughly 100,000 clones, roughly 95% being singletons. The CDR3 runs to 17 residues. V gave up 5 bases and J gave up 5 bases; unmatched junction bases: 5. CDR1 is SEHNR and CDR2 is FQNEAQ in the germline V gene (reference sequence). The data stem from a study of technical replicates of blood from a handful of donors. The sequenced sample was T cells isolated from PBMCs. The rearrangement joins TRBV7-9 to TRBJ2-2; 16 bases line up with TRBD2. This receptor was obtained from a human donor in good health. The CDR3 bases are TGTGCCAGCAGCCCCGGGACTAGCGGGAGGGGGACCGGGGAGCTGTTTTTT. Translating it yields CASSPGTSGRGTGELFF.